This record concerns one T cell receptor beta chain sequence. Its antigen is currently unknown. Here immunoSEQ multiplex PCR was the method, and the copy in TCRdb shows in-frame clones only, minus some. Here the sample spans approximately 84,000 clones, about 81% being singletons. This record belongs to a study of a mutant IDH1 vaccine in newly diagnosed glioma. As for time point: week 47, end of study. Every vaccination contained 300 ug of the mutant IDH1 20-mer peptide and was paired with topical imiquimod. Germline assignment: CDR1 SGHTA and CDR2 FQGNSA. V was pared by 6 bases and J by 2 bases, with 21 bases between. The CDR3 has 17 residues.

V is TRBV7-2 and J is TRBJ2-3; tentative D call: TRBD1 (5 bases). The TCR sequence derives from a man in his forties with glioma. Specimen: PBMCs, collected from a glioma patient whose treatment included an IDH1 peptide vaccine. The CDR3 spells CASRPWVTDYTTDTQYF. CDR3 DNA sequence: TGTGCCAGCAGACCCTGGGTGACAGATTATACCACAGATACGCAGTATTTT. Using reference TRBV7-2 and TRBJ2-3 for the parts outside the CDR3, the full variable domain is GAGVSQSPSNKVTEKGKDVELRCDPISGHTALYWYRQSLGQGLEFLIYFQGNSAPDKSGLPSDRFSAERTGGSVSTLTIQRTQQEDSAVYLCASRPWVTDYTTDTQYFGPGTRLTVL.